Sequencing of this T cell receptor beta chain was carried out in a study of identical twins. Worth noting for this clonotype: Its antigen is still unknown.

CDR1 MDHEN and CDR2 SYDVKM come from the germline V gene. V gave up 1 base and J gave up 6 bases, with 16 bases separating them. The CDR3 length is 15 residues. Findings and limits, study-wide: The study found that models underestimated out-of-frame TCR alpha sharing in monozygotic twins.

After template switching added a universal primer site, the resulting cDNA carried unique molecular identifiers. Via MiXCR, TCRdb re-called the 5' RACE reads, giving one row per CDR3 protein. The sample shows approximately 890,000 distinct CDR3 sequences, over 9% of them seen only once. This same sample was also taken into another study, of yellow fever vaccine responses in identical twins.

The source material was PBMCs. The chain combines TRBV28 with TRBJ2-7; D may be TRBD2 (6 bases). This clonotype originated in a woman aged 18-29 years in good health. The CDR3 loop is CASSLLAALESEQYF. CDR3 DNA sequence: TGTGCCAGCAGTTTATTAGCGGCGCTCGAGAGCGAGCAGTACTTC.